The present T cell receptor (beta chain) was sequenced within a study of neurological immune-mediated disorders. TCRdb independently ran MiXCR on the 5' RACE reads; one entry per CDR3 protein. Of 55,000 to 65,000 distinct CDR3 sequences listed, roughly 9.7% are singletons. This CDR3 is built from 13 residues. The germline CDR1 and CDR2 sequences are SGHTA and FQGNSA. The ends were cut back, 4 bases at V and 6 bases at J, with 10 bases in the middle. Sample time point: longitudinal time-point 2. In Maryland, USA, blood bank volunteers were the healthy controls. This clonotype was found a few times. Its antigen remains unknown. The study, taken as a whole, reports: Expansion of TCR clones was greatest in HTLV-1-associated myelopathy and smallest in multiple sclerosis, where it fell below that of healthy controls. Among expanded clones, no CDR3 amino acid sequences were shared across subjects, a pattern suggesting private repertoires in all groups.

The sequence derives from a man aged 30 to 39 in good health. Material for sequencing was PBMCs. V and J are TRBV7-2 and TRBJ2-1; D not resolved. DNA of the CDR3: TGTGCCAGCAGCTCCGGCCAGCCCAATGAGCAGTTCTTC. Its protein is CASSSGQPNEQFF.